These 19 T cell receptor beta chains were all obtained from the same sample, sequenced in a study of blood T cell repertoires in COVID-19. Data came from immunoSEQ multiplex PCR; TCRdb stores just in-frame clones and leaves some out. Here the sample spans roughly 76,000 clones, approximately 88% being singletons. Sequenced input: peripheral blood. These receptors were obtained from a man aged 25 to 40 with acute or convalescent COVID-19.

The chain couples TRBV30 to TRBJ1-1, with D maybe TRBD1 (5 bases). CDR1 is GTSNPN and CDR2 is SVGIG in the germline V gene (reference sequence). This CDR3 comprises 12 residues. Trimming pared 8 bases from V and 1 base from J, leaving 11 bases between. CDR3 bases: TGTGCCCGGCACACAGGGAACACTGAAGCTTTCTTT. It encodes CARHTGNTEAFF.

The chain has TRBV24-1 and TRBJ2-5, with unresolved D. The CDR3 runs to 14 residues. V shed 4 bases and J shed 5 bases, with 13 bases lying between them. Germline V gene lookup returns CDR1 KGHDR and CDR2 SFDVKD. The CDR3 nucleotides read TGTGCCACCAGTGACCCAACCCAGTTTGAGACCCAGTACTTC. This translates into CATSDPTQFETQYF.

CDR3 coding DNA: TGTGCCAGCAGCTCGCTAACCCGGACTAGCGGGAGGTACAATGAGCAGTTCTTC. Translating gives CASSSLTRTSGRYNEQFF. The V call is TRBV5-8, the J call TRBJ2-1, with TRBD2 identical over 14 bases. The germline V gene encodes CDR1 SGHTS and CDR2 YDEGEE. Germline trimming cut 3 bases from V and 4 bases from J; bases unmatched to any gene: 9. This CDR3 is built from 18 residues.

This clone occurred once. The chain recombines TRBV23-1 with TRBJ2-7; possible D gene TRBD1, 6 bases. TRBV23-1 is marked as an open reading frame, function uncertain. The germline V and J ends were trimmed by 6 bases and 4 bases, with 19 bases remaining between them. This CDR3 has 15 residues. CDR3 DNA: TGCGCCAGCAGCCACTCGTGGGGGCTAAGGTACGAGCAGTACTTC. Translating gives CASSHSWGLRYEQYF.

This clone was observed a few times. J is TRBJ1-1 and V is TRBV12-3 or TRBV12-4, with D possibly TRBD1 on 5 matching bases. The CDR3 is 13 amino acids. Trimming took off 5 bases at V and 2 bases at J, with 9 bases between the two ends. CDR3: CASSAGGNTEAFF. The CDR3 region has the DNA TGTGCCAGCAGTGCGGGGGGAAACACTGAAGCTTTCTTT.

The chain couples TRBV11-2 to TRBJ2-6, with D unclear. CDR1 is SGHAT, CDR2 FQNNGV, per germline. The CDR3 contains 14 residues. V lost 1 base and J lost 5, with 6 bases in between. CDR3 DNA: TGTGCCAGCAGCTTAGCTTTTTGGGCCAACGTCCTGACTTTC. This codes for CASSLAFWANVLTF.

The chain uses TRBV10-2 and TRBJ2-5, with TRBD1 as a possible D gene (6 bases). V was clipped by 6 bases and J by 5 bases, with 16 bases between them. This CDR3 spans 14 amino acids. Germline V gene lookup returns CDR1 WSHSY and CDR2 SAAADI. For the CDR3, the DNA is TGCGCCAGCAGGAACAGGGAGTGGGGGGAGACCCAGTACTTC. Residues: CASRNREWGETQYF.

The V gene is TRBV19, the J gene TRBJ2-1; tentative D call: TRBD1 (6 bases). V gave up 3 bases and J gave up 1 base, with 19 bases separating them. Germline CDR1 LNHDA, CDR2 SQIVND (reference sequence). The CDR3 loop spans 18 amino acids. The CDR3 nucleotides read TGTGCCAGTAGTATTCGGGTGGGCAGGGGCCCTTCCTACAATGAGCAGTTCTTC. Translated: CASSIRVGRGPSYNEQFF.

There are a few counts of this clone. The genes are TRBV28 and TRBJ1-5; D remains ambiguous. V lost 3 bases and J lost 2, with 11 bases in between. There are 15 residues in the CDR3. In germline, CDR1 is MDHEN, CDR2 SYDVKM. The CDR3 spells CASSFRHTGNQPQHF. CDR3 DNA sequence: TGTGCCAGCAGTTTTAGACATACGGGCAATCAGCCCCAGCATTTT.

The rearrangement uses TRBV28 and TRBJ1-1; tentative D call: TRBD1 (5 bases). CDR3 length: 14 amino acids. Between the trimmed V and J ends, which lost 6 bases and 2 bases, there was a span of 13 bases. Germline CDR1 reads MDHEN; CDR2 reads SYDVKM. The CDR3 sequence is CASRARATNTEAFF. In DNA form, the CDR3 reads TGTGCCAGCAGAGCCAGGGCAACAAACACTGAAGCTTTCTTT.

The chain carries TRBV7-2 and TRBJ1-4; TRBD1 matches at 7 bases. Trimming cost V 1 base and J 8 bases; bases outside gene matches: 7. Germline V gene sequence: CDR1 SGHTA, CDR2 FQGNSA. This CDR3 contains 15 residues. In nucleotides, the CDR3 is TGTGCCAGCAGCTTAGGGTCAGGGGGTCGAGAAAAACTGTTTTTT. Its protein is CASSLGSGGREKLFF.

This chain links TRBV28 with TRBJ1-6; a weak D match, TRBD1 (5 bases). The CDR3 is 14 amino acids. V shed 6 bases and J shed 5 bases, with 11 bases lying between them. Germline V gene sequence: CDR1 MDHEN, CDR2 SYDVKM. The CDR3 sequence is CASRGALNNSPLHF. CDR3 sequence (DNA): TGTGCCAGCAGAGGGGCACTTAATAATTCACCCCTCCACTTT.

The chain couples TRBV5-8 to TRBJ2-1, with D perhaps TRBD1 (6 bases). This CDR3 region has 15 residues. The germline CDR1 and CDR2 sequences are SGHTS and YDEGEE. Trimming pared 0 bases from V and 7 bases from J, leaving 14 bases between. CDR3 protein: CASSLAGQRNNEQFF. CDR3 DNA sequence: TGTGCCAGCAGCTTGGCGGGACAACGGAATAATGAGCAGTTCTTC.

DNA for the CDR3: TGTGCCAGCAGCCCCACTAGCGGGAGGGTCGATGAGCAGTTCTTC. This encodes CASSPTSGRVDEQFF. The V gene is TRBV6-5, the J gene TRBJ2-1; 13 bases fit TRBD2. The length of the CDR3 is 15 residues. The V and J ends lost 6 bases and 8 bases, in that order; junction bases with no gene match: 7. CDR1 MNHEY and CDR2 SVGAGI come from the germline V gene.

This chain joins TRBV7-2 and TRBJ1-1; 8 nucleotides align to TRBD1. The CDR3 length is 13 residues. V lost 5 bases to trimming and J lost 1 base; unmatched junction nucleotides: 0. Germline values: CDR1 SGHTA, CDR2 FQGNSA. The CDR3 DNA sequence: TGTGCCAGCAGCGACAGGGGGAACACTGAAGCTTTCTTT. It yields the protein CASSDRGNTEAFF.

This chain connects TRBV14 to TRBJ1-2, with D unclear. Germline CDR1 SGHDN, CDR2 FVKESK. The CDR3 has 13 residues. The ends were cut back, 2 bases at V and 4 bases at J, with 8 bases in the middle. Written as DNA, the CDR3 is TGTGCCAGCAGCCAATCACGGTTCTATGGCTACACCTTC. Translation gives CASSQSRFYGYTF.

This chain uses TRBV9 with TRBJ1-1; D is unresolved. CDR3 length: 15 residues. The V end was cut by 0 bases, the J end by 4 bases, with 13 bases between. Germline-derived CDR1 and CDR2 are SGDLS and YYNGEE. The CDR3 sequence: CASSVDPQVSTEAFF. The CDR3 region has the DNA TGTGCCAGCAGCGTAGACCCCCAAGTGAGCACTGAAGCTTTCTTT.

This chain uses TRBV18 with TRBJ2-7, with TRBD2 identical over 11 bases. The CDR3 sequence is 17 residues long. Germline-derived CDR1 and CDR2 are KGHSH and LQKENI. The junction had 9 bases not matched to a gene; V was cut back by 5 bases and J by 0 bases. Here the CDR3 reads CASSSRYGTSGSYEQYF. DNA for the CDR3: TGTGCCAGCTCATCGCGCTACGGGACTAGCGGCTCCTACGAGCAGTACTTC.

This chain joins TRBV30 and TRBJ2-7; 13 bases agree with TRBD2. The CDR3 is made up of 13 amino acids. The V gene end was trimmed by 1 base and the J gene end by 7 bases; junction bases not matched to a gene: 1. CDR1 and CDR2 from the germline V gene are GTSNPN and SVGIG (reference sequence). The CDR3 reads CAWSAGLAGEQYF. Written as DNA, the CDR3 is TGTGCCTGGAGTGCGGGACTAGCGGGGGAGCAGTACTTC.